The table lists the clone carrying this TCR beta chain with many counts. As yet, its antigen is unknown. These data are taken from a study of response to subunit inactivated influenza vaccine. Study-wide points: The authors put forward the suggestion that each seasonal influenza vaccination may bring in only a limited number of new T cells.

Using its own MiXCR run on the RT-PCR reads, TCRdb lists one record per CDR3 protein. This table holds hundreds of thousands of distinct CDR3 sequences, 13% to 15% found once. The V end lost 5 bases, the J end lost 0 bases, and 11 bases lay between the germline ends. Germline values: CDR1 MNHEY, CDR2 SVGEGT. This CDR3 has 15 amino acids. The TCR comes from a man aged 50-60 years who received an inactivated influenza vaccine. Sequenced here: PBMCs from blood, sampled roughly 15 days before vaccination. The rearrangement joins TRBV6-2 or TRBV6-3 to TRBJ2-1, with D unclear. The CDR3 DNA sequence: TGTGCCAGCAGTCACGACGGTAGCTCCTACAATGAGCAGTTCTTC. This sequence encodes CASSHDGSSYNEQFF.